This T cell receptor beta chain emerged from a study of blood T cell repertoires in COVID-19. As for the study in general: Acute-phase and convalescent COVID-19 samples originated in the United States, Italy and Spain. PBMCs, B-cell-depleted T cells, or T cells were the source of the cDNA or gDNA that made up the material.

This clone was observed a single time. Methods used by the authors: Researchers report that nucleated cell counts were estimated from reference gene primer amplification. Assay used: immunoSEQ multiplex PCR; TCRdb lists only in-frame clones, some missing. That table furnishes V, J and clone size, whereas the DNA furnished D and trimming. The sample includes about 66,000 clones, about 88% of them seen just once. Sequencing used peripheral blood. This receptor was identified in a man between 65 and 80 years old with acute or convalescent COVID-19.

For the CDR3, the DNA is TGTGCCAGCTCGACAACAACTGGAAACACCATATATTTT. Residues: CASSTTTGNTIYF. V is TRBV3-1 (or the pseudogene TRBV3-2) and J is TRBJ1-3; no clear D. This CDR3 has 13 residues. The ends were cut back, 8 bases at V and 2 bases at J, with 10 bases in the middle. Germline assignment: CDR1 LGHDT and CDR2 YNNKEL (reference sequence).